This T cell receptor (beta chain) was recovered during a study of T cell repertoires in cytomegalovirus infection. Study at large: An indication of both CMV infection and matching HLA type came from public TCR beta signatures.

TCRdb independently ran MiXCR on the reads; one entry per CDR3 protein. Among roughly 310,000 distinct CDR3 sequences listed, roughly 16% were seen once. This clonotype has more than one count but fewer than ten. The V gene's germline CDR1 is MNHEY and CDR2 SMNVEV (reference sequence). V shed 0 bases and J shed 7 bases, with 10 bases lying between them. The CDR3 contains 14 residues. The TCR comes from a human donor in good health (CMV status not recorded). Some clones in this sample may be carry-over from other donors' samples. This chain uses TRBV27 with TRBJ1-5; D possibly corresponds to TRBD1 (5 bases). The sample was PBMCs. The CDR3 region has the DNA TGTGCCAGCAGTTTATCCCAGGGCGGCCAGCCCCAGCATTTT. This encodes CASSLSQGGQPQHF.